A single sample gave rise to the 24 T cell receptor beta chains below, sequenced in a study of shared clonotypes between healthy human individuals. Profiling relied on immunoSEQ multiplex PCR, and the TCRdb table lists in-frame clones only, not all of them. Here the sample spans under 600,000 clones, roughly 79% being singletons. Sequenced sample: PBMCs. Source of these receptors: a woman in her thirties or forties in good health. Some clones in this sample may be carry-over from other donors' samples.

The CDR3 loop is CASSFGRTVREQYF. The CDR3 region has the DNA TGTGCCAGCAGTTTTGGGCGGACAGTCAGAGAGCAGTACTTC. V and J are TRBV28 and TRBJ2-7; D may be TRBD1 (6 bases). The germline CDR1 and CDR2 sequences are MDHEN and SYDVKM. Trimming left V 3 bases short and J 7 bases short, with 16 bases between. The length of the CDR3 is 14 residues.

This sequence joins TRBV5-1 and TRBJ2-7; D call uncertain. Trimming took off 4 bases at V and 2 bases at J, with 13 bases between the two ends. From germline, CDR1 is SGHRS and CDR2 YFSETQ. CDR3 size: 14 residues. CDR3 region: CASSPSSRTYEQYF. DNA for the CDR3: TGCGCCAGCAGCCCGAGTTCCCGCACCTACGAGCAGTACTTC.

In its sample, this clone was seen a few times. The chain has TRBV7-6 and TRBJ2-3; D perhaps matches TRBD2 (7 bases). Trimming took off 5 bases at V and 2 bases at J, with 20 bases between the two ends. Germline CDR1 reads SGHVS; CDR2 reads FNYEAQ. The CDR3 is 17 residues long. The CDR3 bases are TGTGCCAGCAGCGGGGGCCCGGGACTACCAGCCACAGATACGCAGTATTTT. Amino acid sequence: CASSGGPGLPATDTQYF.

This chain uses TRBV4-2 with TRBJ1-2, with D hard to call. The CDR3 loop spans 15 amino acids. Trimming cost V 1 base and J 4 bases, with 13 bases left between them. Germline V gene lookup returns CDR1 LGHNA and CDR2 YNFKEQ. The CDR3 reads CASSQGPQTAYGYTF. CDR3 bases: TGTGCCAGCAGCCAAGGACCACAAACCGCCTATGGCTACACCTTC.

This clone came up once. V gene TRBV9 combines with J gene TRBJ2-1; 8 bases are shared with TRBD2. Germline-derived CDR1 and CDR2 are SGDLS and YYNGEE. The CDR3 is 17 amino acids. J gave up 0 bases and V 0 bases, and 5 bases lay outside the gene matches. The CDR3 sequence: CASSVASGGFSYNEQFF. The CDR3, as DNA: TGTGCCAGCAGCGTAGCCAGCGGGGGATTCTCCTACAATGAGCAGTTCTTC.

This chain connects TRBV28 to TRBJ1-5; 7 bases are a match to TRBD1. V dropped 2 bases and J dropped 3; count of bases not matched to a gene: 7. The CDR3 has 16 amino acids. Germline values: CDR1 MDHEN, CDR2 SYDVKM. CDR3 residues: CASSLIAGQFNQPQHF. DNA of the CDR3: TGTGCCAGCAGTTTAATCGCGGGACAGTTCAATCAGCCCCAGCATTTT.

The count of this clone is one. This chain's CDR3 is CASSTQDSGEQFF. The CDR3 DNA is TGCGCCAGCAGCACCCAGGACTCCGGTGAGCAGTTCTTC. V gene TRBV5-1 combines with J gene TRBJ2-1; D possibly corresponds to TRBD2 (5 bases). CDR1 is SGHRS, CDR2 YFSETQ, per germline. V lost 4 bases and J lost 9, with 14 bases in between. The CDR3 covers 13 residues.

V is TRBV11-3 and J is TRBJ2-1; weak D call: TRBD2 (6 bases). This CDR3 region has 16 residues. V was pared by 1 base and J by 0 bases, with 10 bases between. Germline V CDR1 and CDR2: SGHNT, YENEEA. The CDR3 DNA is TGTGCCAGCAGCTTAGTAGGTAGCGGCTCCTACAATGAGCAGTTCTTC. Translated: CASSLVGSGSYNEQFF.

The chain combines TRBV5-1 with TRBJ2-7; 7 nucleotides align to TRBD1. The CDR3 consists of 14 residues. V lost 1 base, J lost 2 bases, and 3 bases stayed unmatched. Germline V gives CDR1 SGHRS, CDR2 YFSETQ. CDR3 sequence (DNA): TGCGCCAGCAGCTTGACAGGGGCCACCTACGAGCAGTACTTC. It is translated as CASSLTGATYEQYF.

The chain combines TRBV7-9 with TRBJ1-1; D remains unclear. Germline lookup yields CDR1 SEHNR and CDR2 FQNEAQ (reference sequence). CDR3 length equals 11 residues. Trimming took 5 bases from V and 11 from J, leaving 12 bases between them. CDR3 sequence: CASSQNGRAFF. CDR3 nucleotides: TGTGCCAGCAGCCAGAATGGGAGGGCTTTCTTT.

The CDR3 nucleotides are TGTGCCACCAGCAGAGAAGGAAACACCATATATTTT. Protein: CATSREGNTIYF. The V and J genes are TRBV15 and TRBJ1-3; D remains ambiguous. The germline V gene encodes CDR1 LNHNV and CDR2 YYDKDF (reference sequence). The CDR3 extends over 12 amino acids. V dropped 0 bases and J dropped 4 bases, with 1 base sitting between them.

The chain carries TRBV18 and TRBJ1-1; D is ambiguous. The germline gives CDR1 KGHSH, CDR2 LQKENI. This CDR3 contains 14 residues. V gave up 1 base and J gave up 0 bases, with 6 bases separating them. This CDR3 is CASSPQGVNTEAFF. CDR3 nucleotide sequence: TGTGCCAGCTCACCACAAGGAGTGAACACTGAAGCTTTCTTT.

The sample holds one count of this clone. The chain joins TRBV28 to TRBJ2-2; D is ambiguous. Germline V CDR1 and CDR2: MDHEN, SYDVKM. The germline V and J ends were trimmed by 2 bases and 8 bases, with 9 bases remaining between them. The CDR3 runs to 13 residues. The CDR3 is CASSLPSRGELFF. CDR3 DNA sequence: TGTGCCAGCAGTTTACCCTCTAGAGGGGAGCTGTTTTTT.

The CDR3 DNA follows: TGTGCCAGTAGTATCACCTTCGGGACAGGGGGCTTACATTTT. Its protein is CASSITFGTGGLHF. The chain combines TRBV19 with TRBJ1-5; 12 bases are shared with TRBD1. This CDR3 comprises 14 residues. V was clipped by 3 bases and J by 16 bases; unmatched bases: 10. In germline, CDR1 is LNHDA, CDR2 SQIVND (reference sequence).

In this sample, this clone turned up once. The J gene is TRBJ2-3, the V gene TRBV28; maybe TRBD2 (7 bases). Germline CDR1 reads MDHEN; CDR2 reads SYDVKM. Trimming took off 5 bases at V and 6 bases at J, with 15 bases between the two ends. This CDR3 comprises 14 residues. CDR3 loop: CASSTTGGPDTQYF. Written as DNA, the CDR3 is TGTGCCAGCAGTACCACCGGGGGGCCCGATACGCAGTATTTT. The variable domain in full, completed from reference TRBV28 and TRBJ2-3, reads DVKVTQSSRYLVKRTGEKVFLECVQDMDHENMFWYRQDPGLGLRLIYFSYDVKMKEKGDIPEGYSVSREKKERFSLILESASTNQTSMYLCASSTTGGPDTQYFGPGTRLTVL.

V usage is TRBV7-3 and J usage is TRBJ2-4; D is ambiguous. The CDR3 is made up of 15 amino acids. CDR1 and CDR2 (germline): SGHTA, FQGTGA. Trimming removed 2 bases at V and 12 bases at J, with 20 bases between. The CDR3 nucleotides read TGTGCCAGCAGCTTACGTCACTTACCGGGTGCTACTCAGTACTTC. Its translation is CASSLRHLPGATQYF.

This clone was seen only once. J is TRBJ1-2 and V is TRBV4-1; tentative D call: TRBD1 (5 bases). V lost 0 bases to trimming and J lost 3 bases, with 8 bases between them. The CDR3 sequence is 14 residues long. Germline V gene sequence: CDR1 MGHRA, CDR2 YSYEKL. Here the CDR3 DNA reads TGCGCCAGCAGCCAAGATTGGGACGACTATGGCTACACCTTC. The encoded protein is CASSQDWDDYGYTF.

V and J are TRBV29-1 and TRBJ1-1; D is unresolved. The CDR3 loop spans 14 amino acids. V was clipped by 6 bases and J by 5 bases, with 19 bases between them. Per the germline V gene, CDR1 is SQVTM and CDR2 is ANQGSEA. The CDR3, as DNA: TGCAGCGTCGAGAGCGCGGGAGGGAGAACTGAAGCTTTCTTT. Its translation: CSVESAGGRTEAFF.

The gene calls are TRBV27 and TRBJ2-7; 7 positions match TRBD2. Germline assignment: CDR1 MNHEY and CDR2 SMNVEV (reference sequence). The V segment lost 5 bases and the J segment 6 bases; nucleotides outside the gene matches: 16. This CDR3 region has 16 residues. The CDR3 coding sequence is TGTGCCAGCAGTCCCTTACCGGGACTAAAGAGGCTCGAGCAGTACTTC. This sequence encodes CASSPLPGLKRLEQYF.

The CDR3 nucleotides read TGTGCCAGCAGCCCTAGCGGGAGGTCAGATACGCAGTATTTT. It codes for CASSPSGRSDTQYF. The genes are TRBV6-1 and TRBJ2-3, with TRBD2 matching over 11 bases. V trimming: 6 bases; J trimming: 4 bases; junction bases outside the gene matches: 3. Germline-derived CDR1 and CDR2 are MNHNS and SASEGT. The CDR3 loop spans 14 amino acids.

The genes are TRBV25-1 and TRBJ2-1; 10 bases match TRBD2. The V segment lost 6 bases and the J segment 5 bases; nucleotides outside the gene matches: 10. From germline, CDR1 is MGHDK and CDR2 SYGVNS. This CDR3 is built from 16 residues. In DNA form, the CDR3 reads TGTGCCAGCAGGACCTCCAGCGGGAGGGTTAACAATGAGCAGTTCTTC. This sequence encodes CASRTSSGRVNNEQFF.

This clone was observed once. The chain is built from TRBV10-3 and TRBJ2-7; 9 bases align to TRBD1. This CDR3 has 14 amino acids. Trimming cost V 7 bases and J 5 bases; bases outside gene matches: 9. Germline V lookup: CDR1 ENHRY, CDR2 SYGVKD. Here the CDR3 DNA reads TGTGCCATCAAGGGAAGGGACAGGGTCGACGAGCAGTACTTC. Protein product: CAIKGRDRVDEQYF.

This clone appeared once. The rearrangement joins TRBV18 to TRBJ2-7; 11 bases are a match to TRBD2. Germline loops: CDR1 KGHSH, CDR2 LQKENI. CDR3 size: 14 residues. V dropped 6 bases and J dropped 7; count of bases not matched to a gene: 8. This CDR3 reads CASSPATSGIEQYF. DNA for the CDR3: TGTGCCAGCTCCCCTGCGACTAGCGGGATTGAGCAGTACTTC.

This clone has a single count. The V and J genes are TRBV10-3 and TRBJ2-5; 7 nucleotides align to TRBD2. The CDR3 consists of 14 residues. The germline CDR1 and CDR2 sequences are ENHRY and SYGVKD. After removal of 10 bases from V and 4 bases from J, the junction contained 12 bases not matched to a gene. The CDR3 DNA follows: TGTGCCACGAGGGGAGCCCCGGGGGGAGAGACCCAGTACTTC. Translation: CATRGAPGGETQYF.